This T cell receptor beta chain was sequenced for a study of cytomegalovirus exposure and HLA in healthy donors. Study-wide background: A previous analysis identified more than 100 million unique TCR beta sequences derived from 180 million or so T cells.

Amplification used 60 Vbeta primers and 13 Jbeta primers. Some clones are missing from TCRdb's copy, which holds only in-frame ones; the method was immunoSEQ multiplex PCR. The sample consists of about 150,000 clones, about 85% of them appearing once. The CDR3 spans 13 residues. CDR1 is MNHNS and CDR2 is SASEGT in the germline V gene. Trimming removed 11 bases at V and 4 bases at J, with 14 bases between. The chain joins TRBV6-1 to TRBJ2-2; D possibly corresponds to TRBD1 (6 bases). The receptor's source is a boy under 10 years old in good health and CMV-seronegative. The sequenced material came from PBMCs. Here the CDR3 reads CAVGTSPTGELFF. Written as DNA, the CDR3 is TGTGCCGTCGGGACAAGCCCCACCGGGGAGCTGTTTTTT.